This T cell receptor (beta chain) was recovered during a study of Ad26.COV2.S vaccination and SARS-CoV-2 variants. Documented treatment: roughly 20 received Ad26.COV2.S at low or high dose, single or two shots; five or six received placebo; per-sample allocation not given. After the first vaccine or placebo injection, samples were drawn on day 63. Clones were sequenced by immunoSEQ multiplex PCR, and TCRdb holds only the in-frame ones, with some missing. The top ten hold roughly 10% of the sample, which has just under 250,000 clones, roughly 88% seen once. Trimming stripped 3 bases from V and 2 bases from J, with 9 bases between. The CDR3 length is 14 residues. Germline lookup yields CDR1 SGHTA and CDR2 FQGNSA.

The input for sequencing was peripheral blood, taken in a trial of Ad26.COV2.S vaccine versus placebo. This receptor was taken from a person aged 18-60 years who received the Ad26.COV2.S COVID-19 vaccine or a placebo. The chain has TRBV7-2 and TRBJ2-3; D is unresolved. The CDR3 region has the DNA TGTGCCAGCAGCTTGGGAAAGGACACAGATACGCAGTATTTT. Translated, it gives CASSLGKDTDTQYF.